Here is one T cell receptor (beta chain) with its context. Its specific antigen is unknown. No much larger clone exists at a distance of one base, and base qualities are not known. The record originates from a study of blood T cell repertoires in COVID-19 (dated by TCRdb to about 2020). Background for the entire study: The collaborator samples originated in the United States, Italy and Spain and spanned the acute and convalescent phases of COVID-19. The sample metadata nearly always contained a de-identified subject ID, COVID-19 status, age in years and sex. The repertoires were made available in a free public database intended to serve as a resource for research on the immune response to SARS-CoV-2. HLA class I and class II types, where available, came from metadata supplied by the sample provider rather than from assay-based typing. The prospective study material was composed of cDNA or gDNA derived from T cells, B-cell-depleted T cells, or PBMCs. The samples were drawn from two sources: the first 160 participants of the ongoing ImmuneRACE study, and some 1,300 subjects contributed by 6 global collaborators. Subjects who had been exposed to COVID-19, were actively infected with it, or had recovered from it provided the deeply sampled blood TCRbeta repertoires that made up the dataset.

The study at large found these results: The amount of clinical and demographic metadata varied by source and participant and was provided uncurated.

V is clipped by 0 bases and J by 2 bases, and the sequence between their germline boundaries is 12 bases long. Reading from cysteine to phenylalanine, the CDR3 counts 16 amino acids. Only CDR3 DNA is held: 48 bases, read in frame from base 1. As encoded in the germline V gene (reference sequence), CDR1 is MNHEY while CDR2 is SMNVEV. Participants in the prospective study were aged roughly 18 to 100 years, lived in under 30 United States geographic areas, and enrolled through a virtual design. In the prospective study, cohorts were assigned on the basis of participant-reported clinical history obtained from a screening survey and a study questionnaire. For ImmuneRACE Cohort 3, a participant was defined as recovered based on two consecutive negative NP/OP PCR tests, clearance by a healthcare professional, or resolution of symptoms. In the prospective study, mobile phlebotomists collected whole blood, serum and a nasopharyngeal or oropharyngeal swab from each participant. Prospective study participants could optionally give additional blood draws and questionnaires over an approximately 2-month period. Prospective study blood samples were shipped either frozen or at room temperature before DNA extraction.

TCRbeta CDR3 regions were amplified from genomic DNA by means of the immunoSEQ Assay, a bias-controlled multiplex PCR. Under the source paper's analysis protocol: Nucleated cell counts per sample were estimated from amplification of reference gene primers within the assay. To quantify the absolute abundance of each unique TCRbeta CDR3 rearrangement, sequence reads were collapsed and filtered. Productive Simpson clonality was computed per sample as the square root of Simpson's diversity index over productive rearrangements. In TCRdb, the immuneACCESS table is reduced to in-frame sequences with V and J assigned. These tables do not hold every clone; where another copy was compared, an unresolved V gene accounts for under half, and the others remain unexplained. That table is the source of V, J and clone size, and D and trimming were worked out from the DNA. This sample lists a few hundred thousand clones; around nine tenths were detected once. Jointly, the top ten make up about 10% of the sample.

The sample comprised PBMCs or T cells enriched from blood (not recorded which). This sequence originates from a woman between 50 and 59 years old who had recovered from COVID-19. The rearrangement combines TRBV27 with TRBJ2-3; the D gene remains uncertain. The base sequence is TGTGCCAGCAGTTTATCGTCTGCGGTAATCACAGATACGCAGTATTTT. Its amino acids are CASSLSSAVITDTQYF.